This T cell receptor beta chain came from a study of cytomegalovirus exposure and HLA in healthy donors (dated by TCRdb to about 2017). Regarding the study in general: In an earlier analysis of 550 to 750 of the donors, 250 to 350 Gb of sequence data and 100 million or so unique TCR beta sequences from roughly 200 million T cells were reported. All discovery cohort repertoires had been generated using a single sequencing platform. HLA typing covered class I and class II loci at four-digit resolution. In a later analysis, previously published TCR beta repertoires from 600 to 850 donors were re-analyzed and high-resolution HLA genotyping was added so that TCR occurrence patterns could be studied. An earlier analysis of nearly 600 of the donors applied high-throughput TCR beta sequencing to assess whether each TCR beta V gene segment acted as functional or pseudogenic. Among about 360 genotyped donors of the cohort, an average of about 240,000 unique TCR beta nucleotide sequences were sequenced per donor, roughly 20% of them non-productive. Typing coverage differed by locus: A, B, C, DRB1 and DQB1 were typed in about 620-640 donors, DQA1 in 522, DPA1 in over 600, and DPB1 in just under 480. An early release that covered about 640 HLA-typed donors contained 250 to 350 gigabases of sequencing data and around 85 million unique TCR sequences. About five DR-DQ haplotypes were handled as single units for association and clustering because linkage in the cohort was strong. Of the 350 to 450 genotyped donors, approximately 80% were placed in the genetic ancestry cluster associated with self-reported Caucasian donors. To predict cytomegalovirus infection status, the study combined high-throughput TCR immunosequencing, statistical association of individual TCRs with disease status, and machine learning. The study aimed to test whether signatures of past pathogen exposure could be identified by cataloging public T cell receptors. The study profiled the T cell repertoires of approximately 700 subjects by immunosequencing and related them to cytomegalovirus serostatus. A later genetic analysis took genome-wide SNP genotypes for 398 of the 666 donors and used that subset as a discovery cohort. The later analysis used no new phenotypic data to find candidate immune exposures, relying instead on TCR beta sequences and their occurrence across donors. Along with the roughly 670-subject first cohort, a separate validation cohort of around 120 different subjects was used. Alongside the repertoire data, information on donor age, sex, ethnicity and CMV serostatus was compiled.

Counted from cysteine to phenylalanine, this CDR3 has 16 amino acids. Only the CDR3 part of the read is kept: 48 bases, read in frame from the first base. V gives up 3 bases and J gives up 0 bases, and the segment between their germline ends measures 13 bases. The germline V gene supplies CDR1 SGDLS and CDR2 YYNGEE. Library prep was done by the immunoSEQ multiplex PCR assay. The multiplex PCR relied on a mix of 60 forward primers for TCR Vbeta segments and 13 reverse primers for TCR Jbeta segments. A multiplex PCR assay on genomic DNA amplified the CDR3 region of rearranged TCR beta genes. On the Illumina HiSeq System, the amplified TCR beta libraries were sequenced as 87-base-pair reads. The original pipeline was this. Across the 670 or so repertoires, a later analysis counted roughly 84 million unique TCR beta chains, roughly 11 million of which were shared by at least two donors. A nearest-neighbor algorithm error-corrected the raw reads and collapsed the reads into unique sequences, merging closely related sequences to remove PCR and sequencing errors. V, D and J gene segments were assigned by aligning CDR3 sequences to IMGT reference sequences. For a sequence to be retained, at least a six-nucleotide match to both a V gene segment and a J gene segment was required. Rearrangements were classified as productive when the CDR3 lacked stop codons and remained in frame with V and J, and all other rearrangements were classified as non-productive. CDR3 was defined according to IMGT convention as the region running from the second conserved V-encoded cysteine to the conserved J-encoded phenylalanine. Sequences without an unambiguous match to a single V gene segment were excluded from the earlier analysis of about 600 of the donors. In an earlier analysis of roughly 500 of the donors, V segments were called functional above 56.7% productive rearrangements and were called segregating when the between-donor standard deviation exceeded 5%. A statistical classification framework was built to diagnose cytomegalovirus status from the catalog of TCR beta chain sequences. A later analysis assigned V and J genes by comparing TCR nucleotide sequences with IMGT/GENE-DB human TR gene sequences. Using the TCRdist pipeline, a later analysis assigned CDR3 sequences along with most-parsimonious VDJ recombination scenarios. In a later analysis, each TCR beta chain was defined by its CDR3 amino acid sequence together with its V-gene family, and reads without a unique V-gene family were excluded. A later analysis removed 600 or so highly shared, low-generation-probability nucleotide sequences to deal with suspected cross-contamination and a sequencing artifact. In a later analysis, a clonal expansion index was calculated for each public chain from normalized within-repertoire ranks of inferred template counts. In a later analysis, generation probabilities were computed with a VDJ recombination model fitted to out-of-frame rearrangements, and the resulting probabilities were checked against IGoR. In a later analysis, hypergeometric tests were used to score TCR-TCR, TCR-HLA and TCR-CMV co-occurrence, with a repertoire-size bias correction applied to TCR pairs. False discovery rates were estimated in a later analysis by permuting HLA or CMV assignments 20 times. In a later analysis, co-occurring TCRs were grouped using DBSCAN, with TCRdist sequence similarity added in when clustering inside HLA-allele-positive subsets. Co-occurrence clustering excluded repertoires with fewer than 30,000 or more than 120,000 public chains, plus five with anomalous nucleotide sharing. Imported from immuneACCESS, the table was reduced by TCRdb to in-frame sequences with V and J called. These copies leave out some clones; in studies compared against another copy, an unresolved V gene accounts for under half, and the cause of the remainder is not known. The V and J calls and clone size are taken from that table; D and trimming were inferred from the DNA. For this sample there are approximately 170,000 clones; 85% appear just once. The ten largest make up 1% of the sample.

Overall study outcomes, separate from this receptor: When HLA alleles, especially DR and DQ, strongly co-occurred, TCR associations were difficult to assign to individual alleles. Because some donors lacked HLA typing at each locus, the association tests relied only on the typed subset. According to a later genetic analysis, donors in an Asian-associated ancestry cluster had fewer N-insertions in productive TCRs than the approximately 610-donor mean. According to a later analysis, TCR association rates differed among HLA loci, with DRB1 alleles showing the most associated TCRs and HLA-C alleles showing the fewest. A total of 164 TCR beta chains were listed by the study as associated with cytomegalovirus. Some IMGT-functional V segments, including TRBV6-2 and TRBV6-3, could not be distinguished by the 87-base-pair reads and were therefore excluded. While some public TCRs were present in many individuals, most TCR sequences turned up only very rarely across donors. A further reported finding was that TCR beta sequences accurately predicted the HLA-A and HLA-B alleles for most subjects in the first cohort. Correlated functional status among segregating V segments might reflect linkage disequilibrium, but an unknown experimental factor could not be ruled out. Roughly uniform sequencing depth across donors was assumed in presence/absence analyses, although this assumption may not hold. A cluster of highly shared sequence variants was judged likely to represent a technical artifact of the sequencing pipeline. Three of the identified cytomegalovirus-associated TCR beta chains were confirmed in vitro to be specific for cytomegalovirus antigens. In both the original and validation cohorts, the classifier was reported to diagnose cytomegalovirus status with high specificity and sensitivity. V-gene and J-gene trimming of TCR beta chains was associated with a missense DCLRE1C variant in a later genetic analysis, and the association was replicated in an independent cohort. Only TCR beta chains were sequenced in this cohort, and the absence of alpha or paired-chain data limited detectable features. A later analysis associated 15,000 to 20,000 TCR beta sequences with specific HLA alleles at a false discovery rate of 0.05. In an earlier analysis of over 550 of the donors, most TCR beta V segments were observed in productive rearrangements about 87% or about 30% of the time, broadly matching IMGT annotations. According to the authors, the approach could potentially be generalized to other disease states and immunological phenotypes. Several of the top co-occurrence clusters appeared to be linked to parvovirus B19, influenza, CMV and Epstein-Barr virus, according to a later analysis. In a later analysis, most CMV-associated TCR beta chains were found to appear HLA-restricted, with HLA associations seemingly driven largely by CMV exposure. About 17 rarely observed V segments, including chromosome 9 orphons, were excluded from the earlier analysis of a few hundred of the donors because counts were too low. Compared with equally common non-associated chains, HLA-associated TCR beta chains in a later analysis were more clonally expanded and had lower generation probabilities. For the cohort, immune exposure information was limited to CMV serostatus.

The cohort consisted of 600 to 750 healthy bone marrow donors. Cohort members were all nominally healthy when sampled, although unrecorded immune exposures were likely present. The donor was CMV seronegative and was included in the group of approximately 350 seronegative cohort members. A peripheral blood sample was provided by each donor, and peripheral blood mononuclear cells were used for TCR beta sequencing. The Qiagen DNeasy Blood Extraction Kit was used to extract genomic DNA from the blood cell samples. To note about this clone: There is no known antigen for this receptor. No base qualities exist here, and no much larger clone lies one base off it.

The receptor comes from a boy younger than 10 in good health and CMV-seronegative. The specimen was PBMCs. The chain employs TRBV9 and TRBJ2-1, and perhaps TRBD2 as D gene, on 6 matching bases. Here is the DNA: TGTGCCAGCAGCGATCGAATCGGGGGCTCCTACAATGAGCAGTTCTTC. Translation gives CASSDRIGGSYNEQFF.